The table lists the clone carrying this T cell receptor (beta chain) with many counts. The antigen is unknown. This specimen belongs to a study of breast tumors, draining lymph nodes, adjacent tissues. Overall study findings and caveats: Tumor TCR diversity was below lymph nodes but above nontumor tissue.

TCRdb analysed the multiplex PCR reads with MiXCR anew, one entry per CDR3 protein. Among approximately 130,000 distinct CDR3 sequences listed, around 20% were seen once. V gave up 5 bases and J gave up 4 bases, with 15 bases separating them. CDR3 length equals 15 residues. Axillary draining lymph nodes of breast cancer patients supplied the node samples. The receptor comes from a female donor with breast cancer. Some clones in this sample may be carry-over from other donors' samples. Source material: axillary lymph node tissue. This chain links TRBV12-3 or TRBV12-4 with TRBJ2-1; D is unclear. CDR3 coding DNA: TGTGCCAGCAGTCTCCTATCTGGGCGGTACAATGAGCAGTTCTTC. Amino acids: CASSLLSGRYNEQFF.